This T cell receptor beta chain was sequenced for a study of T cell responses to AZD1222 COVID-19 vaccine listed by TCRdb under 2021. About the study as a whole: TCR sequencing was performed for 233 trial participants, of whom roughly 200 were given two doses of AZD1222 and approximately 25 were given two doses of MenACWY control vaccine. Trial participants were enrolled by age into 18-55, 56-69 and 70-plus year subgroups, with about 150, 28 and 57 TCR-sequenced participants respectively. The investigation overall reported the following: Conclusions about previously exposed vaccinees are limited, since just six AZD1222 recipients were seropositive for SARS-CoV-2 at baseline. Participants were mostly white British and included more females than males, and it was suggested by the authors that clonal diversity may have been underestimated. A significant rise in spike-specific TCR breadth and depth was observed after two AZD1222 doses relative to day 0 and relative to MenACWY recipients. The vaccine-associated CD4 TCRs covered the entire spike protein, and the dominant responses fell in regions 160-218 and 743-854. Because no day 14 peak-response samples were available, the repertoires could be characterized only after the peak T cell response. Reportedly, almost half of the unique spike-specific TCRs recognized epitopes lying outside the regions that are mutated in the B.1.351 and B.1.1.7 variants. The 56-69-year group was small, and its depth increase did not reach significance, likely because of low power.

At the junction V is shortened by 7 bases and J by 2 bases, with 18 bases in between. From the germline V gene, CDR1 is MDHEN and CDR2 is SYDVKM. Counted from cysteine to phenylalanine, this CDR3 has 16 amino acids. Left in the record is the CDR3 DNA by itself, 48 bases read in frame from the first base. With regard to this clone: Which antigen it targets is not known. It has no much larger one-base neighbor in the sample; base qualities were not kept.

This specimen's time point label, interpreted: about 28 days (+/-7) after the second vaccine dose. AZD1222 recipients whose second dose came at about 4 weeks and those whose second dose came at about 12 weeks were combined into one group, since spike-specific TCR depth and breadth did not differ between the two schedules. Vaccinee samples came from UK trials COV001 and COV002, including a single-blind randomized controlled phase 2/3 trial of AZD1222 (ChAdOx1 nCoV-19) in healthy adults. For TCRbeta chain sequencing, PBMC samples from trial participants were taken at day 0 and at day 28 after the second dose. The CDR3 regions of human TCRbeta chains were analyzed by immunosequencing. Concerning the study's data processing: TCRs in the repertoires were compared against a reference library of SARS-CoV-2-specific TCRs that had been generated with the MIRA antigen-specificity platform. Breadth was defined as the fraction of unique TCRs that were SARS-CoV-2-associated, and depth was defined as the fraction of total T cells that were SARS-CoV-2-associated. Using the MIRA data, each spike-specific TCR was mapped to the spike region that the TCR reacts to and placed in a CD4 or CD8 class. Log10-transformed breadth and depth values were compared by one-way ANOVA with Sidak's multiple comparisons tests. TCRdb limited this immuneACCESS table to in-frame rearrangements with V and J called. A share of clones is missing; checked studies link under half to unresolved V genes, and the rest is unexplained. The DNA gave D and trimming, while V, J and clone size come from that table. The sample table records roughly 80,000 clones; just over 90% of these occur just once. Of the sample, 5% to 5.5% falls within the top ten clones.

The sample in question was peripheral blood, obtained 28 days after the second AZD1222 dose. The source is an adult who received the AZD1222 COVID-19 vaccine. The sequence is built from TRBV28 and TRBJ1-5; no D segment can be confidently identified. The CDR3 protein: CASTQDAPAGNQPQHF. The bases read TGTGCCAGCACCCAGGACGCCCCGGCCGGCAATCAGCCCCAGCATTTT.